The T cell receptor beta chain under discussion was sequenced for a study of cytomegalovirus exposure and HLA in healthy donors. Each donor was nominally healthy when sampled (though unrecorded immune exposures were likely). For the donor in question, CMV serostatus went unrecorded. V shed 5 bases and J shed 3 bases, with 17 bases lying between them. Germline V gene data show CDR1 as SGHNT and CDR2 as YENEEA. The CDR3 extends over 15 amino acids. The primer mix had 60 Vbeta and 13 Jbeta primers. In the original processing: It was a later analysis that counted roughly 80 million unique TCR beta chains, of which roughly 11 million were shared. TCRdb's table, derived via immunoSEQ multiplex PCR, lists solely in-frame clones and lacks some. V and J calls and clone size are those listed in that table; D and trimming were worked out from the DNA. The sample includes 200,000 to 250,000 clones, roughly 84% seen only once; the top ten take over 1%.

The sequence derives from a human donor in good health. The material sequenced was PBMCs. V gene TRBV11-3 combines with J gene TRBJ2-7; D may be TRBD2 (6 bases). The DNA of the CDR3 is TGTGCCAGCAGCGGTCCCGCGGAGGGTAACTACGAGCAGTACTTC. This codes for CASSGPAEGNYEQYF. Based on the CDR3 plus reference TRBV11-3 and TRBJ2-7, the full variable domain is EAGVVQSPRYKIIEKKQPVAFWCNPISGHNTLYWYLQNLGQGPELLIRYENEEAVDDSQLPKDRFSAERLKGVDSTLKIQPAELGDSAVYLCASSGPAEGNYEQYFGPGTRLTVT.